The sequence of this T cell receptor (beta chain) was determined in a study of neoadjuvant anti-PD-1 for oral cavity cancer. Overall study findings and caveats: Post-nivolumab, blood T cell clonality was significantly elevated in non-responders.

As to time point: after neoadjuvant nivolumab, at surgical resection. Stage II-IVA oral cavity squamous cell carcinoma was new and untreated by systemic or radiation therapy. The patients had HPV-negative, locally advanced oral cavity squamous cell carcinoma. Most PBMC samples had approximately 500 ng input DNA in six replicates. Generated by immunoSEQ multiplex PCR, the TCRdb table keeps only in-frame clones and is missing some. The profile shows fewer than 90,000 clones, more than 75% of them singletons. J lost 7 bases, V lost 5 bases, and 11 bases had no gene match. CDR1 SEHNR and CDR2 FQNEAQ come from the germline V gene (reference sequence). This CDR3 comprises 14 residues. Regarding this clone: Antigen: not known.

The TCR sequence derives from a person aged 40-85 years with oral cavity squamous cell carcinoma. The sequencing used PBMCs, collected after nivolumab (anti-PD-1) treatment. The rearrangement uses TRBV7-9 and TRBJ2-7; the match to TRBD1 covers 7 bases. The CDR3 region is CASSHPTGKGEQYF. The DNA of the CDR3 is TGTGCCAGCAGCCACCCGACAGGGAAGGGTGAGCAGTACTTC.